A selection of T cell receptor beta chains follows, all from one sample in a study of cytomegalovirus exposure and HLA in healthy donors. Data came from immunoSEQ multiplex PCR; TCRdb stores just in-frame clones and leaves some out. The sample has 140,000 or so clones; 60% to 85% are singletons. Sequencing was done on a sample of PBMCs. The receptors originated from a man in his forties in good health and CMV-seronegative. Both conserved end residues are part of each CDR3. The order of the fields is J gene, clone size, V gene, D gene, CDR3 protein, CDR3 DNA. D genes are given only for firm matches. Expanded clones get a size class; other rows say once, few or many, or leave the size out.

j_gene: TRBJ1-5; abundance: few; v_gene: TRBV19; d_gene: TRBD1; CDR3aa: CATRTGGMSNQPQHF; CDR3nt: TGTGCCACCCGGACAGGGGGCATGAGCAATCAGCCCCAGCATTTT
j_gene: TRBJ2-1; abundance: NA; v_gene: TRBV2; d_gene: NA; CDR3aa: CASSIDRVTYNEQFF; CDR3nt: TGTGCCAGCAGTATCGACAGAGTTACCTACAATGAGCAGTTCTTC
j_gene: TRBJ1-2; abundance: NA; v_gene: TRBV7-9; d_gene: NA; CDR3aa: CASSLGQLNYGYTF; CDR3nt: TGTGCCAGCAGCTTAGGACAACTTAACTATGGCTACACCTTC
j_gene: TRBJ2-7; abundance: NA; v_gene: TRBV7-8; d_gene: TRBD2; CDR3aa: CASSPTSGTSYEQYF; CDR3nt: TGTGCCAGCAGCCCGACTAGCGGAACCTCCTACGAGCAGTACTTC
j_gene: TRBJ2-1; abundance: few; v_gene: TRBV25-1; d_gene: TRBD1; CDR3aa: CASSESWDRSYNEQFF; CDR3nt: TGTGCCAGCAGTGAATCATGGGACAGGTCCTACAATGAGCAGTTCTTC
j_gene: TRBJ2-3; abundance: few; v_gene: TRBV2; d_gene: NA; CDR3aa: CASTPGMEDTQYF; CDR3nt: TGTGCCAGCACTCCGGGAATGGAGGATACGCAGTATTTT
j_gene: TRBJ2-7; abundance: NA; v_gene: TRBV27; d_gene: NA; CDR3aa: CASSPTSRGSYEQYF; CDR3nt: TGTGCCAGCAGTCCCACCTCGCGGGGCTCCTACGAGCAGTACTTC
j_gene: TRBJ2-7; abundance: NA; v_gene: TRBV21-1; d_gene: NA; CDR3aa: CASPPGLAGGYEQYF; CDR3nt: TGTGCCAGCCCCCCTGGACTAGCGGGAGGGTACGAGCAGTACTTC
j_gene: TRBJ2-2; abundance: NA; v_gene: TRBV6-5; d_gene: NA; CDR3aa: CASSYPDTGELFF; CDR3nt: TGTGCCAGCAGTTACCCGGACACCGGGGAGCTGTTTTTT
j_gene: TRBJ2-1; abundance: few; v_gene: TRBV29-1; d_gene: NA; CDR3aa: CSVEDTQTEAYNEQFF; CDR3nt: TGCAGCGTTGAAGATACCCAGACGGAGGCCTACAATGAGCAGTTCTTC
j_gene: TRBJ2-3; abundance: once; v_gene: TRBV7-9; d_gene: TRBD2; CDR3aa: CSSSLPHTGGHTDTQYF; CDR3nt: TGTTCCAGCAGCCTCCCACATACGGGAGGGCACACAGATACGCAGTATTTT
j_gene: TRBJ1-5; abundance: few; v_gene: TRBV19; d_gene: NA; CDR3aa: CASSMQANQPQHF; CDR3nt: TGTGCCAGTAGTATGCAGGCCAATCAGCCCCAGCATTTT
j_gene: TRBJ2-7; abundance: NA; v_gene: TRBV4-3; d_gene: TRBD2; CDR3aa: CASSQGRLAGGREQYF; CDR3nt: TGCGCCAGCAGCCAAGGGAGGCTAGCGGGGGGCCGGGAGCAGTACTTC
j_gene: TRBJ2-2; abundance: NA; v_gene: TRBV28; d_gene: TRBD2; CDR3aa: CASKSGGQYTGELFF; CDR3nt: TGTGCCAGCAAAAGCGGGGGGCAGTACACCGGGGAGCTGTTTTTT
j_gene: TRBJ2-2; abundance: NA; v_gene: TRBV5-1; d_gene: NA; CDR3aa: CASSSSQNTGELFF; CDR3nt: TGCGCCAGCAGCTCGTCACAGAACACCGGGGAGCTGTTTTTT
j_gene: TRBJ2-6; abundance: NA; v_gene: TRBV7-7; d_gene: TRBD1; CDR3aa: CASSLDRDKGLTF; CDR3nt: TGTGCCAGCAGCTTGGACAGGGACAAAGGCCTGACTTTC
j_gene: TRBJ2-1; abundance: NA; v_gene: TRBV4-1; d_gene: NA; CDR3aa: CASSQDPLGLAVYNEQFF; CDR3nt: TGCGCCAGCAGCCAAGATCCCCTAGGGCTAGCAGTCTACAATGAGCAGTTCTTC
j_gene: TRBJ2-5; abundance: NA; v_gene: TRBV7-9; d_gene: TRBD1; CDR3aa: CASSLADRGEYF; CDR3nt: TGTGCCAGCAGCTTAGCAGACAGGGGGGAGTACTTC
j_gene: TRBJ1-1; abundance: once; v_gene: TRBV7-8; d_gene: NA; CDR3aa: CASSPGRDRRNTEAFF; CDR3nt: TGTGCCAGCAGCCCTGGTAGAGACAGGCGAAACACTGAAGCTTTCTTT
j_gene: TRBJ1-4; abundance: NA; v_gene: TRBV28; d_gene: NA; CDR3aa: CASSAHLRGTNEKLFF; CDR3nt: TGTGCCAGCAGCGCTCATCTGCGGGGGACTAATGAAAAACTGTTTTTT
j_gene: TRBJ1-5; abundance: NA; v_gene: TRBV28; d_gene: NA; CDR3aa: CASRPRLGHQPQHF; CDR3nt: TGTGCCAGCAGGCCGAGATTGGGGCACCAGCCCCAGCATTTT
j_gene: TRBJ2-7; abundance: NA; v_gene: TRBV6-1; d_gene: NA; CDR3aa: CASSEEAGTLSYEQYF; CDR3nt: TGTGCCAGCAGTGAAGAAGCCGGGACACTCTCCTACGAGCAGTACTTC
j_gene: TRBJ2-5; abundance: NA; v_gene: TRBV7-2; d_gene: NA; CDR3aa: CASSLGPPGGTQYF; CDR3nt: TGTGCCAGCAGCTTGGGCCCCCCTGGTGGGACCCAGTACTTC
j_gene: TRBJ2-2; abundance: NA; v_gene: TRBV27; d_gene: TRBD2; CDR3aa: CASSPGLAGRISGELFF; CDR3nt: TGTGCCAGCAGTCCGGGACTAGCGGGGCGGATTTCCGGCGAGCTGTTTTTT
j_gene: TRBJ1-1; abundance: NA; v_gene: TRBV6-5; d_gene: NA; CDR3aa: CASSYSSSLNTEAFF; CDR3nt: TGTGCCAGCAGTTACTCGAGCTCGTTGAACACTGAAGCTTTCTTT
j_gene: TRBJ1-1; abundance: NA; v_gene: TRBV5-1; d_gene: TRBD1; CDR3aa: CASSLQGPYEAFF; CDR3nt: TGCGCCAGCAGCTTACAGGGGCCGTATGAAGCTTTCTTT
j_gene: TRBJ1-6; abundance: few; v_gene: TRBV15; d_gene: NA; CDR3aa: CATSSWTEDSPLHF; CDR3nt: TGTGCCACCAGCAGCTGGACGGAGGATTCACCCCTCCACTTT
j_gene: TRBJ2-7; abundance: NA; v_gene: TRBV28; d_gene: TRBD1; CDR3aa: CASTWGDRVSYEQYF; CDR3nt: TGTGCCAGCACCTGGGGGGACAGGGTCTCCTACGAGCAGTACTTC
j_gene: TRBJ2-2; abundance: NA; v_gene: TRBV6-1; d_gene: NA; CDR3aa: CASSVDGDTGELFF; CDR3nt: TGTGCCAGCAGTGTCGACGGAGACACCGGGGAGCTGTTTTTT
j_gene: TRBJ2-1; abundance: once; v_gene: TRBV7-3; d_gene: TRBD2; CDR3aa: CASSSLGGAYNEQFF; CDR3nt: TGTGCCAGCAGCTCCTTGGGGGGGGCCTACAATGAGCAGTTCTTC
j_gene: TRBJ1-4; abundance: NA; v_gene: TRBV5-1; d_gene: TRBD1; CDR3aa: CASSLAGQGATNEKLFF; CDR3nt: TGCGCCAGCAGCTTGGCCGGACAGGGGGCAACTAATGAAAAACTGTTTTTT
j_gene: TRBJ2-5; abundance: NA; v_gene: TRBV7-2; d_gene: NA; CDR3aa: CASSRDFWGKETQYF; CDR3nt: TGTGCCAGCAGCCGCGACTTCTGGGGCAAAGAGACCCAGTACTTC
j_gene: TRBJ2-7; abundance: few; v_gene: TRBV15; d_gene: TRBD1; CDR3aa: CATSPKAGTGSYEQYF; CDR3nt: TGTGCCACCAGCCCAAAGGCGGGGACAGGGAGCTACGAGCAGTACTTC
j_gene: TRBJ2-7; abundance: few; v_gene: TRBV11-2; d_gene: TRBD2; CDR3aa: CASRSPGTRTLEQYF; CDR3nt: TGTGCCAGCAGATCCCCCGGGACTAGAACTCTCGAGCAGTACTTC
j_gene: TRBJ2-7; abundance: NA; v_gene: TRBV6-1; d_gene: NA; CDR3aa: CASTVGAYEQYF; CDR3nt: TGTGCCAGCACTGTAGGAGCCTACGAGCAGTACTTC
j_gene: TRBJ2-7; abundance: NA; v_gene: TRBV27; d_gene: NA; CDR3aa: CASSLSNRVEQYF; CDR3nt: TGTGCCAGCAGTTTATCGAACAGGGTCGAGCAGTACTTC
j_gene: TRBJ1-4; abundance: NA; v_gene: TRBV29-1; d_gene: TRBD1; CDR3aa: CSVLPGQGNEKLFF; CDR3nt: TGCAGCGTTTTACCGGGACAGGGTAATGAAAAACTGTTTTTT
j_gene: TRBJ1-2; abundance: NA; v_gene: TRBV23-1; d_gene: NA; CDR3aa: CASSQPGYGYTF; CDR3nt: TGCGCCAGCAGTCAACCAGGGTATGGCTACACCTTC
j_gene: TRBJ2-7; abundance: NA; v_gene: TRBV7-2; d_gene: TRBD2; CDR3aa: CASSLMAGGLYEQYF; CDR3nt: TGTGCCAGCAGCTTAATGGCGGGGGGCCTCTACGAGCAGTACTTC
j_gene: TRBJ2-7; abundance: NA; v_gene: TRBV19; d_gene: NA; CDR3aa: CASSIGQFSEQYF; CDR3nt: TGTGCCAGTAGTATAGGGCAGTTCAGCGAGCAGTACTTC
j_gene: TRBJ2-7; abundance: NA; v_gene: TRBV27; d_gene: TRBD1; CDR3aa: CASSMTGNGYEQYF; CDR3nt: TGTGCCAGCAGTATGACAGGGAATGGGTACGAGCAGTACTTC
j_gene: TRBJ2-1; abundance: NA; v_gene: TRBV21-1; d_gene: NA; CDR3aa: CAPRSTVPGFF; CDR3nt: TGTGCCCCCCGCTCCACAGTCCCCGGGTTCTTC
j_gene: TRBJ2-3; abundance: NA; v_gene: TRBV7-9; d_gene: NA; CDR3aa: CASSLVGVRGTDTQYF; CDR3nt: TGTGCCAGCAGCTTAGTCGGGGTACGGGGCACAGATACGCAGTATTTT
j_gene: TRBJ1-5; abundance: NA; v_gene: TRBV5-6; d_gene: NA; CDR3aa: CASSRGGQPQHF; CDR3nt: TGTGCCAGCAGTCGGGGGGGACAGCCCCAGCATTTT
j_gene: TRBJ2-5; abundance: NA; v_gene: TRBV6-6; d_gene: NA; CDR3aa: CASSYRFGETQYF; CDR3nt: TGTGCCAGCAGTTACAGGTTCGGGGAGACCCAGTACTTC
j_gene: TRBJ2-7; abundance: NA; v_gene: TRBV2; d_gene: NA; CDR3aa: CATPAAGYPDEQYF; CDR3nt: TGTGCCACCCCCGCGGCGGGTTACCCCGACGAGCAGTACTTC
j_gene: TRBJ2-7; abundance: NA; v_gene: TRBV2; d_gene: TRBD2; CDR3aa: CASSEDGGYLYEQYF; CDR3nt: TGTGCCAGCAGTGAGGACGGGGGGTACCTATACGAGCAGTACTTC
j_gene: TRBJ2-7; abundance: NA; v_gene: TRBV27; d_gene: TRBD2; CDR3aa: CASRGGAGPYEQYF; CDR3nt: TGTGCCAGCAGGGGGGGAGCGGGGCCCTACGAGCAGTACTTC
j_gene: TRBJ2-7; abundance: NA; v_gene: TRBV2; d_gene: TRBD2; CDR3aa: CASSEERGAVYEQYF; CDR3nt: TGTGCCAGCAGTGAGGAGCGGGGGGCTGTCTACGAGCAGTACTTC
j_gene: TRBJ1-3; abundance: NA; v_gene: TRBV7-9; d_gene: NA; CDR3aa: CASSPFSTASGNTIYF; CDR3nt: TGTGCCAGCAGCCCCTTCAGTACAGCTTCTGGAAACACCATATATTTT
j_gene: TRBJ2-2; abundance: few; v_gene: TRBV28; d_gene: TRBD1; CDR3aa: CASSSADRVAGELFF; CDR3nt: TGTGCCAGCAGTAGTGCAGACAGGGTGGCCGGGGAGCTGTTTTTT
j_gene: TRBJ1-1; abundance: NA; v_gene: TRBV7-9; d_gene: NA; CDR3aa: CASSPPGYLNTEAFF; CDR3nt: TGTGCCAGCAGCCCCCCGGGTTACCTAAACACTGAAGCTTTCTTT
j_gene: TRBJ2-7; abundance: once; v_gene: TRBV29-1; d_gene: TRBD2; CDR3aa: CSVGAGAYEQYF; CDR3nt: TGCAGCGTTGGGGCGGGAGCCTACGAGCAGTACTTC
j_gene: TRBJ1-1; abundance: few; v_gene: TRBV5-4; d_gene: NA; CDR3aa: CASSPGGLSEAFF; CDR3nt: TGTGCCAGCAGCCCGGGGGGGTTATCTGAAGCTTTCTTT